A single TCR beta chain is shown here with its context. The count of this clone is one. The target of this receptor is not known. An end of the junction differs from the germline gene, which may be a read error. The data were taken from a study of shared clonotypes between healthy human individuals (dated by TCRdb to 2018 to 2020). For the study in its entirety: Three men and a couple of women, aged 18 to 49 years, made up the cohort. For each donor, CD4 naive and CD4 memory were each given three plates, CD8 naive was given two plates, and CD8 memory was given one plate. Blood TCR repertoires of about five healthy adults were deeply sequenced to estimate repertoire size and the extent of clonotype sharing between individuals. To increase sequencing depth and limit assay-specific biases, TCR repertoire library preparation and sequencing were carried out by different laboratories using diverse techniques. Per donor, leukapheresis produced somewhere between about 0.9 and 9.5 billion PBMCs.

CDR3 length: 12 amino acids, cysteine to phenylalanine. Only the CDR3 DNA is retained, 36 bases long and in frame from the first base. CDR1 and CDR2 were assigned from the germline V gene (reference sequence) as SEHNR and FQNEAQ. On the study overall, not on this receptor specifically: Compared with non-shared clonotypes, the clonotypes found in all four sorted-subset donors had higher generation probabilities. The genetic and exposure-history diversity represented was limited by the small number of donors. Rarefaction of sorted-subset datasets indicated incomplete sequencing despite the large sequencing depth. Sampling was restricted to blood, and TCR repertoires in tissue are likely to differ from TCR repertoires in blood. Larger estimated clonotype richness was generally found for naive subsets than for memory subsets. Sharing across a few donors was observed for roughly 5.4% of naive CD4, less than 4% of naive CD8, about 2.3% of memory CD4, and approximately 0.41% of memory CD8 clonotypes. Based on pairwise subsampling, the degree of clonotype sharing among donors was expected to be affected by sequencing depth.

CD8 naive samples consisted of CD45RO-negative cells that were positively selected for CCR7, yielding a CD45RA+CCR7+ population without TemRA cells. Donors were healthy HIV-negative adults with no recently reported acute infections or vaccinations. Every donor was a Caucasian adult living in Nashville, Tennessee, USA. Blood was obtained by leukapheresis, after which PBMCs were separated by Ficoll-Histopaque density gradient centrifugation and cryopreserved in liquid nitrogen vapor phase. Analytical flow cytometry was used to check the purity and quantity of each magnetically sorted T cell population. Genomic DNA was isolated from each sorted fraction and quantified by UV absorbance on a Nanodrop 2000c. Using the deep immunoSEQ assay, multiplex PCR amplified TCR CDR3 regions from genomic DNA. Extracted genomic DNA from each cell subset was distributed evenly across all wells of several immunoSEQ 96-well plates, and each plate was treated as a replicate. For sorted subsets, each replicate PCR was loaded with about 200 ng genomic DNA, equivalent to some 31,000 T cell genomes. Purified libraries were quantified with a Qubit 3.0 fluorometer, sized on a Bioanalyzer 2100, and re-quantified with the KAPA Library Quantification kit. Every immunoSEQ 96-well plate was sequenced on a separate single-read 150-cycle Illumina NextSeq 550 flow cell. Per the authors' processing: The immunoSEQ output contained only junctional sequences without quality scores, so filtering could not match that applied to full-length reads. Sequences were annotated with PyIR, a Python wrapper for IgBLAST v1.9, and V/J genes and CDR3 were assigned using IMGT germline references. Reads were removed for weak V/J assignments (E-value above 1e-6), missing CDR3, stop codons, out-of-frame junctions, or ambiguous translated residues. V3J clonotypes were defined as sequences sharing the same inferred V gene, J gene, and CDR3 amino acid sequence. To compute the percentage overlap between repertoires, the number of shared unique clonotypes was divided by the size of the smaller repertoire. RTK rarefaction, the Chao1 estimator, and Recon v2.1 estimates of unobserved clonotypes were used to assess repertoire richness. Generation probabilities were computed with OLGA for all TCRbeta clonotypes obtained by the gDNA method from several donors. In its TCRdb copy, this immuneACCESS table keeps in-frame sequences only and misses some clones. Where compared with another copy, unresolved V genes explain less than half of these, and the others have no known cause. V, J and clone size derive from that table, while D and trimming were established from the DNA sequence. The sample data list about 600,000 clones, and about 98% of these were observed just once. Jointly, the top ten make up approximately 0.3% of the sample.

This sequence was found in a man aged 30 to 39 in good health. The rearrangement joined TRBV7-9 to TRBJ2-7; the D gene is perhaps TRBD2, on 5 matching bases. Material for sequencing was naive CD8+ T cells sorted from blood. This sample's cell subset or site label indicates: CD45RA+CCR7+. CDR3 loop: CASSLGPAEFLF. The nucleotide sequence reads TGTGCCAGCAGCTTAGGGCCAGCGGAATTCCTATTC. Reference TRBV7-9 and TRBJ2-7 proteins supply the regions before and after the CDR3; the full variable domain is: DTGVSQNPRHKITKRGQNVTFRCDPISEHNRLYWYRQTLGQGPEFLTYFQNEAQLEKSRLLSDRFSAERPKGSFSTLEIQRTEQGDSAMYLCASSLGPAEFLFGPGTRLTVT.